The 5 T cell receptor beta chains given below trace back to one sample, sequenced in a study of siplizumab effects on memory and regulatory T cells. The protocol was immunoSEQ multiplex PCR, while the TCRdb copy is restricted to in-frame clones and leaves out a portion. Of about 110,000 clones in the sample, more than 90% are singletons; the top ten hold 1.3%. Sequenced sample: CD4+ T cells sorted from blood. The receptors derive from a human donor in good health.

On this clone: One end of the junction varies from germline; a read error may be responsible. The chain employs TRBV25-1 and TRBJ2-7; the D gene is possibly TRBD2 (5 bases). Per the germline V gene, CDR1 is MGHDK and CDR2 is SYGVNS. This CDR3 contains 14 residues. The CDR3 region is CASSGLSTSHEQYF. For the CDR3, the DNA is TGTGCCAGCAGCGGACTTTCTACCTCCCACGAGCAGTACTTC.

This clone appeared once. This sequence joins TRBV20-1 and TRBJ2-5; D possibly corresponds to TRBD2 (5 bases). Germline loops: CDR1 DFQATT, CDR2 SNEGSKA (reference sequence). V shed 6 bases and J shed 9 bases, with 14 bases lying between them. The CDR3 has 11 amino acids. CDR3 in amino acids: CSAPSQEAQYF. In DNA form, the CDR3 reads TGCAGTGCCCCCTCCCAGGAGGCCCAGTACTTC.

The chain carries TRBV4-1 and TRBJ1-2; tentative D call: TRBD1 (6 bases). The V end lost 4 bases, the J end lost 1 base, and 10 bases lay between the germline ends. The CDR3 is made up of 14 amino acids. The germline V gene has CDR1 MGHRA and CDR2 YSYEKL. CDR3 amino acids: CASSRQGLNYGYTF. The CDR3 DNA reads as TGCGCCAGCAGCCGTCAGGGGCTTAACTATGGCTACACCTTC.

This chain links TRBV7-9 with TRBJ2-5; D tentatively reads TRBD1 or TRBD2 (5 bases each). The CDR3 runs 14 residues. V was pared by 5 bases and J by 5 bases, with 15 bases between. From germline, CDR1 is SEHNR and CDR2 FQNEAQ (reference sequence). The CDR3 sequence: CASSPQRDGETQYF. The CDR3 nucleotides are TGTGCCAGCAGCCCTCAAAGGGACGGGGAGACCCAGTACTTC.

The table lists this clone with a few counts. The same CDR3 is also encoded by other DNA sequences in this sample. This chain joins TRBV5-5 and TRBJ2-7; D gene ambiguous. The CDR3 covers 13 residues. Germline assignment: CDR1 SGHKS and CDR2 YYEKEE (reference sequence). Trimming left V 4 bases short and J 6 bases short, with 14 bases between. The CDR3 loop is CASSPITVGEQYF. As DNA, the CDR3 is TGTGCCAGCAGCCCCATTACCGTCGGCGAGCAGTACTTC.